Detailed here is one T cell receptor beta chain. What it recognizes is unknown. The sample comes from a study of OX40 agonist ivuxolimab in advanced cancers. Study findings and constraints: Which antigen the expanded peripheral T cells recognized is unknown.

Data came from immunoSEQ multiplex PCR; TCRdb stores just in-frame clones and leaves some out. The sample yields about 76,000 clones, less than 90% seen once. The origin of this receptor is an adult with an advanced solid tumor such as melanoma, head and neck, liver or kidney cancer. The sequencing used CD4+ or CD8+ T cells sorted from blood, collected in a trial of the OX40 agonist ivuxolimab.

CDR3 DNA: TGTGCCAGCAGCTTAGGCGGACTCTACAATGAGCAGTTCTTC. It codes for CASSLGGLYNEQFF. This chain connects TRBV11-3 to TRBJ2-1; a possible D gene is TRBD2 (5 bases). V was shortened by 1 base and J by 3 bases, with 7 bases between the two germline ends. CDR1 and CDR2 (germline): SGHNT, YENEEA. This CDR3 comprises 14 residues.